Listed below are T cell receptor beta chains from one sample, sequenced in a study of T cell responses to AZD1222 COVID-19 vaccine. Repertoires were generated with immunoSEQ multiplex PCR, while TCRdb's copy carries only in-frame clones and drops some. The sample gives 88,000 or so clones, roughly nine tenths of which show up once; over 2% is in the top ten. The material was peripheral blood, obtained on day 0 of AZD1222 vaccination. These receptors all stem from an adult in good health. CDR3s include the opening cysteine and the closing phenylalanine or tryptophan. A D gene is named only where the DNA matches it firmly. Size is omitted from some rows. Given values are once, few, many or a class for expanded clones.

D gene	J gene	V gene	clone size	CDR3 protein	CDR3 DNA
TRBD1	TRBJ2-7	TRBV11-3	-	CASSLEVSGQGYEQYF	TGTGCCAGCAGCTTAGAGGTATCGGGACAGGGCTACGAGCAGTACTTC
-	TRBJ2-7	TRBV7-2	once	CASSEQGERVYEQYF	TGTGCCAGCAGCGAACAGGGTGAGAGGGTCTACGAGCAGTACTTC
-	TRBJ1-6	TRBV14	-	CASSQGNSPLHF	TGTGCCAGCAGCCAAGGGAATTCACCCCTCCACTTT
-	TRBJ1-2	TRBV11-2	-	CASSSAWDKKGYTF	TGTGCCAGCAGCTCGGCCTGGGACAAAAAAGGCTACACCTTC
-	TRBJ2-1	TRBV13	once	CASIPSVGGEQFF	TGTGCCAGCATCCCCAGTGTGGGGGGTGAGCAGTTCTTC
-	TRBJ2-1	TRBV21-1	-	CASSKDQAGGYYNEQFF	TGTGCCAGCAGCAAAGATCAAGCGGGAGGGTACTACAATGAGCAGTTCTTC
-	TRBJ1-3	TRBV19	-	CASSPGMYGSGNTIYF	TGTGCCAGTAGTCCCGGAATGTATGGGTCTGGAAACACCATATATTTT
-	TRBJ1-2	TRBV29-1	-	CSVEDPGLLDGYTF	TGCAGCGTTGAAGATCCGGGGTTACTGGATGGCTACACCTTC
TRBD1	TRBJ1-1	TRBV2	-	CASSIYGQGSEAFF	TGTGCCAGCAGTATCTATGGACAGGGATCTGAAGCTTTCTTT
-	TRBJ2-4	TRBV9	-	CASSGGELAKNIQYF	TGTGCCAGCAGCGGAGGCGAGCTAGCCAAAAACATTCAGTACTTC
TRBD1	TRBJ1-4	TRBV6-5	-	CASSRQGSTNEKLFF	TGTGCCAGCAGCCGACAGGGATCAACTAATGAAAAACTGTTTTTT
-	TRBJ2-3	TRBV6-4	-	CASSEGGGGTDTQYF	TGTGCCAGCAGTGAAGGGGGAGGTGGCACAGATACGCAGTATTTT
-	TRBJ1-6	TRBV30	-	CAWSVPARVTSPLHF	TGTGCCTGGAGTGTACCGGCCAGGGTAACGTCACCCCTCCACTTT
-	TRBJ2-1	TRBV12-3/TRBV12-4	few	CASSLFDTNEQFF	TGTGCCAGCAGCTTGTTTGACACAAATGAGCAGTTCTTC
-	TRBJ2-2	TRBV7-7	few	CASSRASANTGELFF	TGTGCTAGCAGCAGAGCTTCCGCGAACACCGGGGAGCTGTTTTTT
-	TRBJ1-1	TRBV6-4	-	CASSRTLNTEAFF	TGTGCCAGCAGTCGGACACTGAACACTGAAGCTTTCTTT
-	TRBJ2-2	TRBV6-2/TRBV6-3	-	CASSFQQGYGELFF	TGTGCCAGCAGTTTCCAACAGGGTTACGGGGAGCTGTTTTTT
-	TRBJ2-7	TRBV7-9	-	CASSLGYGGIEQYF	TGTGCCAGCAGCTTAGGATACGGGGGAATCGAGCAGTACTTC
TRBD1	TRBJ2-3	TRBV18	-	CASSPAPMTGGSDTQYF	TGTGCCAGCTCACCGGCACCAATGACAGGGGGTTCAGATACGCAGTATTTT